A single sample is the source of the 26 T cell receptor beta chains below, sequenced in a study of T cells in Graves' hyperthyroidism and ophthalmopathy. It was RNA transcripts that yielded the amplified TCR beta CDR3 regions. First-round RT-PCR with HTBI primers amplified the TCR CDR3 region. TCRdb called the multiplex PCR reads again in MiXCR, with one record for every CDR3 protein. The sample yields around 350,000 distinct CDR3 sequences, around 25% seen once. Sequencing was carried out using blood. All receptors derive from a man aged 45-60 years with Graves' hyperthyroidism.

This clonotype was recorded a few times. J is TRBJ2-3 and V is TRBV12-3 or TRBV12-4, with 7 bases that match TRBD1. This CDR3 contains 14 residues. V lost 3 bases, J lost 5 bases, and 5 bases stayed unmatched. CDR3 bases: TGTGCCAGCAGTTTGAGGGGGCGCGTAGATACGCAGTATTTT. Protein product: CASSLRGRVDTQYF.

V and J are TRBV19 and TRBJ2-3, with a tentative D call TRBD1 (6 bases). Trimming stripped 4 bases from V and 6 bases from J, with 11 bases between. Germline V gene data show CDR1 as LNHDA and CDR2 as SQIVND (reference sequence). The CDR3 consists of 13 residues. CDR3 coding DNA: TGTGCCAGTAGTACCGGGACACGCGATACGCAGTATTTT. Translating it yields CASSTGTRDTQYF.

This clonotype was seen many times. The chain is built from TRBV24-1 and TRBJ1-2, with D uncertain. Germline CDR1 is KGHDR and CDR2 is SFDVKD. The CDR3 contains 13 residues. V dropped 5 bases and J dropped 5 bases, with 11 bases sitting between them. The CDR3 protein is CATSGSGGYGYTF. In nucleotides, the CDR3 is TGTGCCACCAGTGGGTCCGGAGGTTATGGCTACACCTTC.

This clonotype appeared a few times. The rearrangement joins TRBV24-1 to TRBJ2-2, with D possibly matching TRBD2 (6 bases). Per the germline V gene, CDR1 is KGHDR and CDR2 is SFDVKD. With 6 bases removed from V and 3 bases from J, the gap between germline ends came to 7 bases. This CDR3 is built from 13 residues. The CDR3 coding sequence is TGTGCCACCAGTCGACTAGACACCGGGGAGCTGTTTTTT. Amino acid sequence: CATSRLDTGELFF.

V and J are TRBV6-2 or TRBV6-3 and TRBJ1-5; no clear D gene. Germline V CDR1 and CDR2: MNHEY, SVGEGT. V lost 0 bases to trimming and J lost 5 bases, with 8 bases between them. CDR3 size: 14 residues. The CDR3 is CASSYSYRHQPQHF. The CDR3 coding sequence is TGTGCCAGCAGTTACTCGTACAGACATCAGCCCCAGCATTTT.

This clonotype was observed a few times. The rearrangement links TRBV2 to TRBJ2-3; 11 positions agree with TRBD2. The V gene's germline CDR1 is SNHLY and CDR2 FYNNEI. The ends lost 10 bases at V and 2 bases at J; junction bases unmatched: 2. This CDR3 is 13 amino acids long. The CDR3 DNA reads as TGTGCCAATAGCGGGAGGGACACAGATACGCAGTATTTT. It is translated as CANSGRDTDTQYF.

This clonotype showed up many times. The chain joins TRBV28 to TRBJ2-3; D remains ambiguous. CDR3 size: 14 residues. Per the germline V gene, CDR1 is MDHEN and CDR2 is SYDVKM. Deletions cut 6 bases from V and 5 bases from J, with 15 bases between. CDR3 sequence reads: CASSLGSVGDTQYF. CDR3 coding DNA: TGTGCCAGCAGCCTAGGGTCTGTGGGAGATACGCAGTATTTT.

The chain carries TRBV27 and TRBJ1-6, with unresolved D. Germline-derived CDR1 and CDR2 are MNHEY and SMNVEV (reference sequence). This CDR3 is 14 amino acids long. The V end lost 5 bases, the J end lost 6 bases, and 11 bases lay between the germline ends. The chain's CDR3 is CASSQARSNSPLHF. The CDR3 DNA is TGTGCCAGCAGTCAAGCAAGATCTAATTCACCCCTCCACTTT.

In nucleotides, the CDR3 is TGCAGTGCCTCATACATTACAGATACGCAGTATTTT. Translated, it gives CSASYITDTQYF. The J gene is TRBJ2-3, the V gene TRBV20-1; D uncertain. The V and J ends lost 6 bases and 3 bases respectively, with 10 bases between them. This CDR3 spans 12 amino acids. Germline CDR1 reads DFQATT; CDR2 reads SNEGSKA (reference sequence).

This clonotype was recorded a few times. The V and J genes are TRBV30 and TRBJ2-1; D is unresolved. Trimming shortened V by 6 bases and J by 0 bases, and 9 bases separated the two germline ends. The CDR3 totals 13 residues. Per the germline V gene, CDR1 is GTSNPN and CDR2 is SVGIG (reference sequence). The chain's CDR3 is CACMSLSYNEQFF. The CDR3 DNA sequence: TGTGCCTGCATGTCCCTCTCCTACAATGAGCAGTTCTTC.

This clonotype was seen ten or more times. The rearrangement links TRBV18 to TRBJ1-2; 7 positions match TRBD1. The CDR3 totals 15 residues. The V segment lost 3 bases and the J segment 5 bases; nucleotides outside the gene matches: 9. Germline V CDR1 and CDR2: KGHSH, LQKENI. CDR3 sequence (DNA): TGTGCCAGCTCACCGGAGAACAGGGGTGCTTATGGCTACACCTTC. Encoded protein: CASSPENRGAYGYTF.

Comments on this clonotype: A clone one base away is much larger, so this may be a read error. The final CDR3 position lacks the conserved phenylalanine or tryptophan, pointing to a likely read error. The chain has TRBV27 and TRBJ2-3; D unclear. Germline CDR1 is MNHEY and CDR2 is SMNVEV (reference sequence). This CDR3 is 13 amino acids long. Trimming left V 6 bases short and J 2 bases short, with 9 bases between. CDR3 bases: TGTGCCAGCAGAGAGGCTAACACAGATACGCAGTATCTT. The encoded protein is CASREANTDTQYL.

This clonotype was seen a handful of times. The V call is TRBV20-1, the J call TRBJ1-5; D remains ambiguous. V lost 1 base and J 3 bases, leaving 7 bases between the germline ends. This CDR3 is 13 amino acids long. Germline V gene sequence: CDR1 DFQATT, CDR2 SNEGSKA (reference sequence). The CDR3 coding sequence is TGCAGTGCTAGAGTCGCCACCAATCAGCCCCAGCATTTT. It yields the protein CSARVATNQPQHF.

The V gene is TRBV4-1, the J gene TRBJ1-1, with D uncertain. The CDR3 is 14 residues long. Trimming shortened V by 0 bases and J by 4 bases, and 9 bases separated the two germline ends. Germline CDR1 MGHRA, CDR2 YSYEKL. The chain's CDR3 is CASSQDLGSTEAFF. CDR3 DNA sequence: TGCGCCAGCAGCCAAGATCTGGGCAGCACTGAAGCTTTCTTT.

The sample holds one count of this clonotype. The chain has TRBV20-1 and TRBJ2-7; D unresolved. The CDR3 is 11 amino acids. Germline values: CDR1 DFQATT, CDR2 SNEGSKA (reference sequence). Trimming pared 3 bases from V and 6 bases from J, leaving 9 bases between. CDR3 nucleotides: TGCAGTGCTAGCCGTGCCGTCGAGCAGTACTTC. Residues: CSASRAVEQYF.

This clonotype was seen at least ten times. J is TRBJ2-7 and V is TRBV6-1, with TRBD2 matching 13 bases. CDR1 is MNHNS, CDR2 SASEGT, per germline. V lost 7 bases to trimming and J lost 5 bases; unmatched junction nucleotides: 11. This CDR3 is built from 16 residues. The CDR3 DNA is TGTGCCAGCACCACGAGAGGGACTAGCGGGAAGAACGAGCAGTACTTC. Translated, it gives CASTTRGTSGKNEQYF.

This chain connects TRBV5-6 to TRBJ2-5; the match to TRBD2 covers 8 bases. Germline assignment: CDR1 SGHDT and CDR2 YYEEEE. The trim removed 2 bases at V and 12 bases at J, leaving 9 bases unmatched. The CDR3 sequence is 13 residues long. CDR3 DNA sequence: TGTGCCAGCAGCTTAGGAGCGGGAGAGGTGGAGTACTTC. Amino acids: CASSLGAGEVEYF.

This clonotype was counted many times. The chain employs TRBV3-1 and TRBJ2-2; TRBD2 aligns across 7 bases. The CDR3 is 16 residues long. The germline V gene encodes CDR1 LGHDT and CDR2 YNNKEL (reference sequence). Trimming took 4 bases from V and 3 from J; bases not matched to a gene: 8. The CDR3 loop is CASSRVLAEYTGELFF. CDR3 nucleotides: TGTGCCAGCAGCCGAGTCCTAGCGGAGTACACCGGGGAGCTGTTTTTT.

The rearrangement uses TRBV7-9 and TRBJ1-4; TRBD1 is a possible D gene (6 bases). Germline CDR1 SEHNR, CDR2 FQNEAQ (reference sequence). V shed 5 bases and J shed 7 bases, with 11 bases lying between them. The CDR3 runs 13 residues. CDR3 sequence (DNA): TGTGCCAGCAGCCAGGGGAAGGGTGAAAAACTGTTTTTT. Residues: CASSQGKGEKLFF.

The rearrangement links TRBV7-2 to TRBJ2-7; weak D call: TRBD2 (6 bases). V was trimmed by 5 bases and J by 7 bases, leaving 21 bases between them. The germline gives CDR1 SGHTA, CDR2 FQGNSA. This CDR3 contains 15 residues. CDR3 DNA sequence: TGTGCCAGCAGCACTAGCACTAAGGGGAGGCAAGAGCAGTACTTC. It specifies CASSTSTKGRQEQYF.

The chain has TRBV7-9 and TRBJ1-1, with D unclear. CDR3 length: 14 amino acids. V was pared by 0 bases and J by 2 bases, with 7 bases between. Germline CDR1 is SEHNR and CDR2 is FQNEAQ (reference sequence). The CDR3 loop reads CASSLASINTEAFF. DNA of the CDR3: TGTGCCAGCAGCTTAGCTTCCATAAACACTGAAGCTTTCTTT.

This clonotype came up a few times. The rearrangement links TRBV7-8 to TRBJ2-2; TRBD1 aligns across 8 bases. The CDR3 consists of 17 residues. J gave up 7 bases and V 1 base, and 11 bases lay outside the gene matches. CDR1 SGHVS and CDR2 FQNEAQ come from the germline V gene. CDR3 bases: TGTGCCAGCAGCTTAGAGTCCGGCAGGGGGCTTAACGGGGAGCTGTTTTTT. It is translated as CASSLESGRGLNGELFF.

In its sample, this clonotype was seen many times. This chain joins TRBV7-2 and TRBJ2-1; no firm D call. Looked up from germline, CDR1 is SGHTA and CDR2 is FQGNSA. Trimming shortened V by 2 bases and J by 9 bases, and 5 bases separated the two germline ends. The CDR3 runs to 11 residues. The CDR3 DNA reads as TGTGCCAGCAGCTTAAAGTTTGAGCAGTTCTTC. Amino acids: CASSLKFEQFF.

This clonotype was observed many times. This sequence joins TRBV7-9 and TRBJ2-5; 9 bases fit TRBD1. V gave up 2 bases and J gave up 9 bases; unmatched junction bases: 10. The CDR3 sequence is 15 residues long. Looked up from germline, CDR1 is SEHNR and CDR2 is FQNEAQ (reference sequence). CDR3 nucleotides: TGTGCCAGCAGCTTACAGACAGGGGGTAATGGGGCCCAGTACTTC. Translated, it gives CASSLQTGGNGAQYF. The variable domain in full, completed from reference TRBV7-9 and TRBJ2-5, reads DTGVSQNPRHKITKRGQNVTFRCDPISEHNRLYWYRQTLGQGPEFLTYFQNEAQLEKSRLLSDRFSAERPKGSFSTLEIQRTEQGDSAMYLCASSLQTGGNGAQYFGPGTRLLVL.

This rearrangement joins TRBV5-1 to TRBJ2-3; TRBD2 matches 7 bases. Losses at the gene ends were 4 bases for V and 2 bases for J; bases not matched to a gene: 10. The V gene's germline CDR1 is SGHRS and CDR2 YFSETQ. There are 16 residues in the CDR3. DNA for the CDR3: TGCGCCAGCAGCCTAGAGCGGGGTGCAATCACAGATACGCAGTATTTT. This translates into CASSLERGAITDTQYF.

This chain joins TRBV3-1 and TRBJ1-5; D is ambiguous. V gave up 1 base and J gave up 7 bases, with 5 bases separating them. Germline-derived CDR1 and CDR2 are LGHDT and YNNKEL (reference sequence). CDR3 length: 12 amino acids. The CDR3 is CASSQGLQPQHF. The CDR3 coding sequence is TGTGCCAGCAGCCAAGGTCTCCAGCCCCAGCATTTT.